This T cell receptor (beta chain) was identified during a study of identical twins (dated by TCRdb to the mid-2010s). Study-wide context: The study deep-sequenced TCR alpha and beta repertoires from monozygotic twins, unrelated adults of various ages and cord blood to test whether fetal clonotypes persist. Replicate twin experiments were performed at different times using different library preparation protocols to rule out contamination. Results the study describes overall, beyond this receptor: The excess sharing between twins in beta out-of-frame sequences was weaker because fewer shared sequences reduced the signal-to-noise ratio. Out-of-frame TCR alpha sequences shared between twins showed an excess of low generation-probability sequences compared with coincidental sharing between unrelated individuals. In monozygotic twins, recombination models systematically underestimated out-of-frame TCR alpha sharing, but the models matched the sharing seen between unrelated individuals. Abundant cord blood beta clonotypes carried fewer insertions; young adult naive repertoires showed a weaker similar trend, while memory repertoires showed none. Because the same donors could not be followed over many years, conclusions were based on cross-sectional statistical analysis. Invariant T cells such as MAIT and iNKT could partly confound zero-insertion analyses, though diverse VJ usage argued against this for most clonotypes.

Only healthy Caucasian donors were included. Three pairs of female monozygotic twins, all aged about 18 to 29 years, made up the twin cohort. Positive isolation kits from Invitrogen were used to isolate CD4+ and CD8+ T cell populations. About this clonotype itself: What antigen it recognizes has not been identified. Per-nucleotide qualities are absent, and no much larger clonotype sits a single base away.

Unmatched junction bases come to 7, with V trimmed by 5 bases and J by 4 bases. For CDR1 and CDR2, the germline V gene (reference sequence) lists SGHKS and YYEKEE. The CDR3 runs 14 amino acids, cysteine and phenylalanine included. Only CDR3 DNA is held: 42 bases, read in frame from base 1. The library came from 5' RACE. The sample was run on an Illumina HiSeq 2000. Template switching introduced a universal primer binding site; the final cDNA contained a unique molecular identifier, enabling accurate counting of TCR cDNA molecules. First-strand cDNA for TCR alpha and beta chains was synthesized from specific primers in the conserved constant-segment region. To control for contamination, every cDNA library was double barcoded, receiving both a SMART-Mk sample barcode and Illumina barcodes. TruSeq adapter sequences, together with Illumina sample barcodes, were added in two successive PCR steps. TCR alpha and beta cDNA libraries were sequenced on the Illumina HiSeq platform with custom primers. The authors' pipeline ran thus. MiGEC was used to process raw reads and extract unique molecular identifiers, and MiXCR was used to find CDR3 positions. For each individual, recombination models were inferred using an EM algorithm with the repgenHMM and IGoR tools. The analysis of shared clonotypes was done with the tcR package in R, with sharing normalized by the product of cloneset sizes. To study raw recombination free of thymic and clonal selection effects, out-of-frame nonproductive sequences were analyzed. TCRdb trimmed public reads at Q25 via fastp, called clones via MiXCR and kept in-frame beta chains. CDR3 protein sequences are deduplicated, and each keeps its most common genes and DNA. TCRdb assigned the V and J calls; the authors' analysis was not used. The sample has about 520,000 distinct CDR3 sequences on record, about 20% of them singletons. Together, the top ten hold about 0.91% of the sample.

These data are also associated with another study on T cells expressing NK-cell markers. Drawing on the second study: About 8 donors provided sorted CD3+CD56+NKG2C+, CD3+CD56+NKG2C- and CD3+CD56-NKG2C+ T-cell subsets, whose TCR beta-chain repertoires were profiled. Among the eight sequenced donors, only one was HCMV-seronegative, while the other seven were HCMV-seropositive. In several experiments an anti-gammadeltaTCR antibody was added to restrict sorting to alphabetaTCR-expressing T cells. In five to seven donors, the dominant CD3+CD56+NKG2C+ clonotypes were found to rank among the top 10 CD8+ clonotypes and to make up 1.0-7.0% of CD8+ T cells. Those dominant clonotypes were again the most abundant among CD3+CD56-NKG2C+ cells in a handful of donors, at roughly 25-65%. It remained unclear whether the expanded NKG2C-expressing T cell clones were specific for HCMV antigens. The study sequenced eight donors, all healthy volunteers chosen at random: three men and five women. A commercial ELISA kit detecting HCMV-specific IgG in serum was used to determine HCMV serostatus. MIGEC handled demultiplexing of the reads and grouping by UMI, while MiTCR was used to assemble and quantify clonotypes. Only TCR cDNA sequences supported by at least two reads were kept to exclude erroneous sequences. The tcR package was used for downstream repertoire analysis, with clonotypes matched between fractions based on CDR3 nucleotide sequence plus V segment. Antigen specificity was annotated against VDJdb with VDJmatch, allowing one amino acid substitution in CDR3.

Sequencing was done on a sample of CD4+ T cells sorted from blood. The clonotype originates from a woman between 18 and 29 years old in good health. The V and J segments used are TRBV5-5 and TRBJ1-2; TRBD1 aligns with 8 central bases. The sequenced DNA is TGTGCCAGCAGTTGGGACAGGAGCAGCTATGGCTACACCTTC. Translated, this is CASSWDRSSYGYTF. The full variable domain, completed from the reference TRBV5-5 and TRBJ1-2 proteins outside the CDR3, reads DAGVTQSPTHLIKTRGQQVTLRCSPISGHKSVSWYQQVLGQGPQFIFQYYEKEERGRGNFPDRFSARQFPNYSSELNVNALLLGDSALYLCASSWDRSSYGYTFGSGTRLTVV.